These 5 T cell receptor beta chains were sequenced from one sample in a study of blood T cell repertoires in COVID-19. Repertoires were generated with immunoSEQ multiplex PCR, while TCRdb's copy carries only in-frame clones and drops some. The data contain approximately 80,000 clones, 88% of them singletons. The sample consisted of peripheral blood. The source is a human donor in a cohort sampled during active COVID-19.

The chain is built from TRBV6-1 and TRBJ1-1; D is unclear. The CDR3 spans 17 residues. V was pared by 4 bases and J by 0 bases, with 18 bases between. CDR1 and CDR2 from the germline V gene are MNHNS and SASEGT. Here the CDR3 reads CASSAYARFDMNTEAFF. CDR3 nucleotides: TGTGCCAGCAGTGCTTACGCCCGATTCGACATGAACACTGAAGCTTTCTTT.

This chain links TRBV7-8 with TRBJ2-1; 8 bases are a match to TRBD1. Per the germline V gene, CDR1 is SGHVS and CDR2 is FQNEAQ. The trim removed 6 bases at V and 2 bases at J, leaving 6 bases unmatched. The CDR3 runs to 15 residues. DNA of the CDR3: TGTGCCAGCAGACGCGACAGGGGCGCCTACAATGAGCAGTTCTTC. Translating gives CASRRDRGAYNEQFF.

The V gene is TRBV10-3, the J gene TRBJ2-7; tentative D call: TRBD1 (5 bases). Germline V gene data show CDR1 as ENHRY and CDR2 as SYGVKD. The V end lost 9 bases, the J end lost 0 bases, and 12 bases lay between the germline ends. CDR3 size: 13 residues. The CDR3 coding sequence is TGTGCCATAGCAGGGTATAGCTCCTACGAGCAGTACTTC. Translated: CAIAGYSSYEQYF.

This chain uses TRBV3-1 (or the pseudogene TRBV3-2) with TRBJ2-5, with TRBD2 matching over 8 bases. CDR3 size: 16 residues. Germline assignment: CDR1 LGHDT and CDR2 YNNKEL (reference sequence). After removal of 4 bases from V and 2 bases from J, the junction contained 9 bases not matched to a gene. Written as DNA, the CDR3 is TGTGCCAGCAGCCCCCCTACGGGGGGGGTACAAGAGACCCAGTACTTC. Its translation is CASSPPTGGVQETQYF.

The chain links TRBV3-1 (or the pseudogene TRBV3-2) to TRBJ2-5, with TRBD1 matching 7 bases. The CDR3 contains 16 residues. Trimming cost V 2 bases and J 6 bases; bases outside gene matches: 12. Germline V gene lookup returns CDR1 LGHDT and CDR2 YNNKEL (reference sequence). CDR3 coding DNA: TGTGCCAGCAGCCAACTTATGGGACAGATAGTAAAGACCCAGTACTTC. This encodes CASSQLMGQIVKTQYF.